This TCR beta chain is drawn from a study of blood T cell dynamics during melanoma immunotherapy. Study observations and caveats: The study could not tell melanoma-specific clones from general immune activation.

As concerns this clone: Its matching antigen is unknown.

Profiling relied on immunoSEQ multiplex PCR, and the TCRdb table lists in-frame clones only, not all of them. The top ten hold 6.3% of the sample, which has thousands of clones, about 85% seen once. As to time point: week 3, after first cycle of checkpoint inhibitor. This CDR3 comprises 15 residues. Trimming took 5 bases from V and 2 from J; bases not matched to a gene: 5. The V gene's germline CDR1 is SGHAT and CDR2 FQNNGV. The material was blood, obtained from a patient treated with checkpoint blockade. The clonotype originates from a human donor with melanoma. V and J are TRBV11-2 and TRBJ2-1, with TRBD1 matching over 8 bases. Written as DNA, the CDR3 is TGTGCCAGCAGCCCTGACAGGGGACCCTACAATGAGCAGTTCTTC. It yields the protein CASSPDRGPYNEQFF. Filled out from reference TRBV11-2 and TRBJ2-1, the complete variable domain reads EAGVAQSPRYKIIEKRQSVAFWCNPISGHATLYWYQQILGQGPKLLIQFQNNGVVDDSQLPKDRFSAERLKGVDSTLKIQPAKLEDSAVYLCASSPDRGPYNEQFFGPGTRLTVL.